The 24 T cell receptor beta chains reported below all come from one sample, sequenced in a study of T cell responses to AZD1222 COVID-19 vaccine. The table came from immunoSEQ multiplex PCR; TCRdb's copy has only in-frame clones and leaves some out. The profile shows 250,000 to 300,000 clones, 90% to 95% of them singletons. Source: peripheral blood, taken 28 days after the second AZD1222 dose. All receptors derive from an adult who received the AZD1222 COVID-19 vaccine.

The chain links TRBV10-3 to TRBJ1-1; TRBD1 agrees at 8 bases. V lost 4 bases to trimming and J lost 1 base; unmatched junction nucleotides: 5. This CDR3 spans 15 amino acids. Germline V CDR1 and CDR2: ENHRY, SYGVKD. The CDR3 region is CAISGTGLQNTEAFF. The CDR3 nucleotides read TGTGCCATCAGTGGGACAGGGTTACAGAACACTGAAGCTTTCTTT.

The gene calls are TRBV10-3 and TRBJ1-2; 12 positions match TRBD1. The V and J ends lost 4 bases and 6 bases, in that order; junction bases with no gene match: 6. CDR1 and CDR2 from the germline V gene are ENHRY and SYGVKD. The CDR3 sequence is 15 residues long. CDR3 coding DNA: TGTGCCATCAGTGGAGGGACAGGGGGCGTGGATGGCTACACCTTC. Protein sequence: CAISGGTGGVDGYTF.

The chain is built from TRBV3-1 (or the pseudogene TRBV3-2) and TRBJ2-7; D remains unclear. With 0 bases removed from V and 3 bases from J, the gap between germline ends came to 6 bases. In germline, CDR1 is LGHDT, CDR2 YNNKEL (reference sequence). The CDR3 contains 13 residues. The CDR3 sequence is CASSQERIYEQYF. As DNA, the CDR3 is TGTGCCAGCAGCCAAGAGAGGATCTACGAGCAGTACTTC.

CDR3 nucleotides: TGCGCCAGCAGCCGAGACAGTAACCTTCTGGAAAAACTGTTTTTT. Protein product: CASSRDSNLLEKLFF. This chain joins TRBV4-1 and TRBJ1-4, with D possibly being TRBD1 (5 bases). From germline, CDR1 is MGHRA and CDR2 YSYEKL. V lost 4 bases, J lost 8 bases, and 17 bases lay in between. The CDR3 contains 15 residues.

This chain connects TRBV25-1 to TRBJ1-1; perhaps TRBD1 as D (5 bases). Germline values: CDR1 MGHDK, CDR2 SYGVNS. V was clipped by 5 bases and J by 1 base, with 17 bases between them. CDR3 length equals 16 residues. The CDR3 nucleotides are TGTGCCAGCAGTAAGTCAGGGTTGGGGAAGAACACTGAAGCTTTCTTT. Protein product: CASSKSGLGKNTEAFF.

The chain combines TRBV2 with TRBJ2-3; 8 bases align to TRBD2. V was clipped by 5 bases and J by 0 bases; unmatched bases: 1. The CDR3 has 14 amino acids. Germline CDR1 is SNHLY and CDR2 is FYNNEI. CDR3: CASSSSGSTDTQYF. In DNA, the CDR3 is TGTGCCAGCAGTTCTAGCGGGAGCACAGATACGCAGTATTTT.

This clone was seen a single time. The CDR3 nucleotides read TGTGCCAGTAGTAGAGGGACAGCCAAGAGAGACTACGAGCAGTACTTC. It codes for CASSRGTAKRDYEQYF. V is TRBV19 and J is TRBJ2-7; 7 nucleotides match TRBD1. The germline V gene has CDR1 LNHDA and CDR2 SQIVND (reference sequence). The length of the CDR3 is 16 residues. Trimming cost V 4 bases and J 3 bases; bases outside gene matches: 12.

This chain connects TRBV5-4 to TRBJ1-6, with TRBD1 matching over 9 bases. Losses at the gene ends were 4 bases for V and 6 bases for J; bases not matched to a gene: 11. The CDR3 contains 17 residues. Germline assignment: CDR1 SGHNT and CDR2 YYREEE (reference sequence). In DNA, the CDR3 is TGTGCCAGCAGCGATTGGCGCGGGGACAGGGCTAATTCACCCCTCCACTTT. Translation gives CASSDWRGDRANSPLHF.

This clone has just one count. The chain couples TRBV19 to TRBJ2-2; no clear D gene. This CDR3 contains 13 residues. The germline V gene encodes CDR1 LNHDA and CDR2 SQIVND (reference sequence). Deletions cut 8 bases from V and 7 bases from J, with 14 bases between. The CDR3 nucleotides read TGTGCCAGTCAACCTCGGACGATCGGGGAGCTGTTTTTT. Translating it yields CASQPRTIGELFF.

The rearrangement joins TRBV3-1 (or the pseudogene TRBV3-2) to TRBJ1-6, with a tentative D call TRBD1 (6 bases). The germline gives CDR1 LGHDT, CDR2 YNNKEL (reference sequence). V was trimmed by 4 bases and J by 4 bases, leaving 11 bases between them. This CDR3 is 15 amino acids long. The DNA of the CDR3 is TGTGCCAGCAGCCCCCCGGACAGTTATAATTCACCCCTCCACTTT. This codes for CASSPPDSYNSPLHF.

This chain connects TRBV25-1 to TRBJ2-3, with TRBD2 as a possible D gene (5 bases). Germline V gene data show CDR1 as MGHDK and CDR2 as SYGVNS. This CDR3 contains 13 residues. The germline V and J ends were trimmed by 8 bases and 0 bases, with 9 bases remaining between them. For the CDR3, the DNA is TGTGCCAGCGGGAGTACAAGCACAGATACGCAGTATTTT. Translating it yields CASGSTSTDTQYF.

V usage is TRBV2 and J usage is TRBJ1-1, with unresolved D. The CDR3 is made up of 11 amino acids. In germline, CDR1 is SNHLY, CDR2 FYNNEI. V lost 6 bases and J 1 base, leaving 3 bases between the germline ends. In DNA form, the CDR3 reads TGTGCCAGCAGGGGGAACACTGAAGCTTTCTTT. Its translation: CASRGNTEAFF. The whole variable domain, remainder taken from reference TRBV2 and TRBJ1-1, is EPEVTQTPSHQVTQMGQEVILRCVPISNHLYFYWYRQILGQKVEFLVSFYNNEISEKSEIFDDQFSVERPDGSNFTLKIRSTKLEDSAMYFCASRGNTEAFFGQGTRLTVV.

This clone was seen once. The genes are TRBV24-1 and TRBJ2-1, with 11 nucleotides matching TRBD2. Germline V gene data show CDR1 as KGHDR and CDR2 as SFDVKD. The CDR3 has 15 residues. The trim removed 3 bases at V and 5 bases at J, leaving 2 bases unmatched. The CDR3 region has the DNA TGTGCCACCAGTGATGGACTAGCGGGTCACAATGAGCAGTTCTTC. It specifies CATSDGLAGHNEQFF.

The CDR3 loop is CASSPSGRALTGELFF. CDR3 nucleotides: TGTGCCAGCAGTCCCAGCGGGAGGGCCCTCACCGGGGAGCTGTTTTTT. The J gene is TRBJ2-2, the V gene TRBV27; 10 bases align to TRBD2. This CDR3 has 16 amino acids. Looked up from germline, CDR1 is MNHEY and CDR2 is SMNVEV (reference sequence). The V gene end was trimmed by 5 bases and the J gene end by 4 bases; junction bases not matched to a gene: 7.

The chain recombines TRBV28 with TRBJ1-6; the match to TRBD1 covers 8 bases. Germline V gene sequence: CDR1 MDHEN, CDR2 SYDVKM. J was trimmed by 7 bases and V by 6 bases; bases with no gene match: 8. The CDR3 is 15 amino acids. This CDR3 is CASRPTGVRNSPLHF. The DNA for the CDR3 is TGTGCCAGCAGGCCGACAGGGGTGAGAAATTCACCCCTCCACTTT.

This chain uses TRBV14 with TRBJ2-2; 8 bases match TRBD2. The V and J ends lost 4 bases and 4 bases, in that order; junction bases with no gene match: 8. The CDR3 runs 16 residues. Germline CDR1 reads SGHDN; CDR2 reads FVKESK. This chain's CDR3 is CASSLPREGGTGELFF. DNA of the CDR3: TGTGCCAGCAGCCTTCCTCGGGAGGGAGGCACCGGGGAGCTGTTTTTT.

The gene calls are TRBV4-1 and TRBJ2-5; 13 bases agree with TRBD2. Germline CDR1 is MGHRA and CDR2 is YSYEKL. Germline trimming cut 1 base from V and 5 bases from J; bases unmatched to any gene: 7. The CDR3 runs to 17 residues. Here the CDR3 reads CASSQGTSGGPSETQYF. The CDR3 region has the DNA TGCGCCAGCAGCCAAGGGACTAGCGGGGGCCCTTCGGAGACCCAGTACTTC.

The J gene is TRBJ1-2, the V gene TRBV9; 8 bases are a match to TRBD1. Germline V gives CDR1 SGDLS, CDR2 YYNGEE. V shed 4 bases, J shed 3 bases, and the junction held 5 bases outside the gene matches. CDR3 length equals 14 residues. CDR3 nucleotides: TGTGCCAGCAGCTCCCCAGGGGGCGACTATGGCTACACCTTC. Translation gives CASSSPGGDYGYTF.

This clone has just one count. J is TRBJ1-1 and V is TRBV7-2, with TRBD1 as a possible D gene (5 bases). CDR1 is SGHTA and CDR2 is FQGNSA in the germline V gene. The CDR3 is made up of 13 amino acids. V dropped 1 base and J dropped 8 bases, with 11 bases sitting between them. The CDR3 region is CASSLVQGTEAFF. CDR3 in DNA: TGTGCCAGCAGCTTAGTTCAGGGAACCGAAGCTTTCTTT.

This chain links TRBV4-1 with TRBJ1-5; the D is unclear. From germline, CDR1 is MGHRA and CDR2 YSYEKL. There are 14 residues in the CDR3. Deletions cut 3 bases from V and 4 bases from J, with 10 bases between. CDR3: CASSQSVGNQPQHF. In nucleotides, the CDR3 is TGCGCCAGCAGCCAGAGTGTGGGGAATCAGCCCCAGCATTTT.

The CDR3: CASSSSHTPLHF. The CDR3 bases are TGTGCCAGCAGTTCATCCCATACTCCCCTCCACTTT. This chain links TRBV28 with TRBJ1-6; D call uncertain. The CDR3 runs to 12 residues. V was shortened by 4 bases and J by 13 bases, with 11 bases between the two germline ends. CDR1 and CDR2 from the germline V gene are MDHEN and SYDVKM.

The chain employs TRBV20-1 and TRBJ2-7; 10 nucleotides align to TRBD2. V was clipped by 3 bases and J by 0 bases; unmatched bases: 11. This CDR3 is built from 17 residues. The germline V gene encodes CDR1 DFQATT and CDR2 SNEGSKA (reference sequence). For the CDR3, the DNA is TGCAGTGCTAGTTTCGCGACTAGCGGGCGATACTCCTACGAGCAGTACTTC. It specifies CSASFATSGRYSYEQYF.

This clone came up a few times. CDR3 residues: CASSFRQGHTGELFF. CDR3 sequence (DNA): TGTGCCAGCAGCTTCCGACAGGGCCACACCGGGGAGCTGTTTTTT. The J gene is TRBJ2-2, the V gene TRBV7-2, with 7 bases fitting TRBD1. CDR3 length equals 15 residues. V was pared by 3 bases and J by 3 bases, with 4 bases of the junction left unmatched. CDR1 SGHTA and CDR2 FQGNSA come from the germline V gene.

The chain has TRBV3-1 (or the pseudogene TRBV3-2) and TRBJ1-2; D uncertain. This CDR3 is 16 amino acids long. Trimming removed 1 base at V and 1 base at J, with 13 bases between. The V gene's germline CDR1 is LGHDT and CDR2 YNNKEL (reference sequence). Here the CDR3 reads CASSQASGRFNYGYTF. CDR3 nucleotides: TGTGCCAGCAGCCAAGCGAGCGGGCGGTTTAACTATGGCTACACCTTC.